Below, one TCR beta chain is given with its context. V shed 6 bases, J shed 6 bases, and the junction held 9 bases outside the gene matches. The CDR3 consists of 14 residues. Germline V lookup: CDR1 ENHRY, CDR2 SYGVKD. The sample comes from a study of tumor-infiltrating lymphocytes in localized non-small cell lung cancer. Study-level background: Tumor tissue and non-adjacent uninvolved lung came from each patient.

Only in-frame clones appear in the TCRdb table, and some are missing; sequencing was by immunoSEQ multiplex PCR. Among about 21,000 clones listed, approximately 80% were seen once. This receptor was obtained from a human donor with non-small cell lung cancer. The V call is TRBV10-3, the J call TRBJ2-7; 9 positions match TRBD1. The specimen sequenced was lung tumor tissue. Here the CDR3 DNA reads TGTGCCATCAGCCGGACAGGGGACAGCCTCGAGCAGTACTTC. Its protein product is CAISRTGDSLEQYF.